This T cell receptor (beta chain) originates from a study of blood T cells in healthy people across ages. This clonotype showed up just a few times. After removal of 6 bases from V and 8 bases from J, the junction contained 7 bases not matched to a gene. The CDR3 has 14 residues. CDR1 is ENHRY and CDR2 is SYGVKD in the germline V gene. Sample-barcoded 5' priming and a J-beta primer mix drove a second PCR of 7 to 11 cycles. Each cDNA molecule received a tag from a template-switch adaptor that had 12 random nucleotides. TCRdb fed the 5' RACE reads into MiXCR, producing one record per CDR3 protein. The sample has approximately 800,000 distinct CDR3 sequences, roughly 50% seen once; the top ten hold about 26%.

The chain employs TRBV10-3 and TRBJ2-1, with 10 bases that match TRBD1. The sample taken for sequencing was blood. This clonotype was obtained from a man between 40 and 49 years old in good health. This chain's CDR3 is CAISRDRGSHEQFF. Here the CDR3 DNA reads TGTGCCATCAGCCGGGACAGGGGCTCTCATGAGCAGTTCTTC.